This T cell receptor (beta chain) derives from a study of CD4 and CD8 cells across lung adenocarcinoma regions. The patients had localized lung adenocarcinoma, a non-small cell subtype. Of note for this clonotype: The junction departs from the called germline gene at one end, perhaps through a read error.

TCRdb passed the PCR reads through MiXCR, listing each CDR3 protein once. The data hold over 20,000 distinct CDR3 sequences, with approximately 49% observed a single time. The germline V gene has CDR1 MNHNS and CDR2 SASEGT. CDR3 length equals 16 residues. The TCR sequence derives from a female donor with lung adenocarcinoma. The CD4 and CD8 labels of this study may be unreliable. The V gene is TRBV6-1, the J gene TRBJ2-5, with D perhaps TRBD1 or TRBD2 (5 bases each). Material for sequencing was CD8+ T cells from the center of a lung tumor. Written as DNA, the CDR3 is TGTTTCAGTAGGCGCCACCGGGACCGTGACAAAGACACCCAGTACTTC. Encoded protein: CFSRRHRDRDKDTQYF.